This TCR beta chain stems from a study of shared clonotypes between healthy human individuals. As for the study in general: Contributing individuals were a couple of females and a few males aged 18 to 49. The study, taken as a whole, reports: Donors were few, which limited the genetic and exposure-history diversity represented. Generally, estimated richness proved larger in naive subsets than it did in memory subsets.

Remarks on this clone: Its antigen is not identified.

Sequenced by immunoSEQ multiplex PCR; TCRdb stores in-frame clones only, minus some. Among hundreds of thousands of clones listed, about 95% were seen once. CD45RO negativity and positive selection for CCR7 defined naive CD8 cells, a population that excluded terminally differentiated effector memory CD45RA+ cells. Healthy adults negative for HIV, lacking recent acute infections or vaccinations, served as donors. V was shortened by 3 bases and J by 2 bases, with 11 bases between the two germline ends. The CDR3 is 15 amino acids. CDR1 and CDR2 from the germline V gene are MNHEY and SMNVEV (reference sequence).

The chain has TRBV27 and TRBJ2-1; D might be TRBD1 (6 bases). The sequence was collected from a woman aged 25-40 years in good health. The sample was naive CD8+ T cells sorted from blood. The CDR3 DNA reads TGTGCCAGCAGTTTGTCCCAGGGGACCTACAATGAGCAGTTCTTC. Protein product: CASSLSQGTYNEQFF.